A single sample is the source of the 7 T cell receptor beta chains below, sequenced in a study of T cell repertoires in cytomegalovirus infection. These TCRs' antigens remain unknown. Via MiXCR, TCRdb re-called the reads, giving one row per CDR3 protein. The sample includes some 940,000 distinct CDR3 sequences, about a third seen only once; the top ten take about an eighth. This specimen was cultured CD8+ T cells from PBMCs, taken from culture after CMV antigen stimulation. The receptors derive from a human donor in good health (CMV status not recorded). Some clones in this sample may be carry-over from other donors' samples.

The chain couples TRBV7-9 to TRBJ2-1; tentatively, D is TRBD2 (6 bases). Germline V gene lookup returns CDR1 SEHNR and CDR2 FQNEAQ (reference sequence). This CDR3 spans 14 amino acids. V gave up 3 bases and J gave up 7 bases, with 13 bases separating them. The CDR3 sequence: CASSFRDWVNEQFF. Written as DNA, the CDR3 is TGTGCCAGCAGCTTCCGGGACTGGGTTAATGAGCAGTTCTTC.

The J gene is TRBJ2-1, the V gene TRBV12-3 or TRBV12-4, with D maybe TRBD2 (5 bases). The CDR3 is 15 amino acids. V lost 7 bases, J lost 8 bases, and 21 bases lay in between. The CDR3 reads CASIPSPAVSDEQFF. The CDR3 region has the DNA TGTGCCAGCATCCCCTCCCCAGCGGTGTCGGATGAGCAGTTCTTC.

The gene calls are TRBV14 and TRBJ2-2; D is unresolved. V lost 0 bases and J 2 bases, leaving 10 bases between the germline ends. Germline-derived CDR1 and CDR2 are SGHDN and FVKESK. The CDR3 loop spans 16 amino acids. CDR3 DNA sequence: TGTGCCAGCAGCCAAGATTCCAGAGCTAACACCGGGGAGCTGTTTTTT. It is translated as CASSQDSRANTGELFF.

This clonotype was recorded many times. The CDR3 loop is CASTPRTGNTGELFF. Written as DNA, the CDR3 is TGTGCCAGCACCCCCCGGACAGGGAACACCGGGGAGCTGTTTTTT. The genes are TRBV7-6 and TRBJ2-2, with TRBD1 identical over 7 bases. V lost 7 bases to trimming and J lost 1 base; unmatched junction nucleotides: 6. The CDR3 is 15 residues long. Germline assignment: CDR1 SGHVS and CDR2 FNYEAQ. Complete variable domain (other parts from reference TRBV7-6 and TRBJ2-2): GAGVSQSPRYKVTKRGQDVALRCDPISGHVSLYWYRQALGQGPEFLTYFNYEAQQDKSGLPNDRFSAERPEGSISTLTIQRTEQRDSAMYRCASTPRTGNTGELFFGEGSRLTVL.

This clonotype was observed a handful of times. J is TRBJ2-1 and V is TRBV2; D is perhaps TRBD2 (5 bases). Trimming pared 0 bases from V and 14 bases from J, leaving 8 bases between. The CDR3 covers 11 residues. Germline CDR1 reads SNHLY; CDR2 reads FYNNEI. The CDR3 sequence is CASSEAPREFF. In nucleotides, the CDR3 is TGTGCCAGCAGTGAAGCCCCGCGGGAGTTCTTC.

This CDR3 is CASSFLDRVVDNEQFF. CDR3 bases: TGTGCCAGCAGTTTCCTCGACAGGGTGGTGGACAATGAGCAGTTCTTC. V and J are TRBV28 and TRBJ2-1; TRBD1 agrees at 7 bases. Trimming at V came to 3 bases and at J to 5 bases, leaving 10 bases not matched to a gene. The germline CDR1 and CDR2 sequences are MDHEN and SYDVKM. The CDR3 runs to 16 residues.

This clonotype was seen only a few times. The chain carries TRBV27 and TRBJ2-3; D uncertain. Germline V lookup: CDR1 MNHEY, CDR2 SMNVEV (reference sequence). CDR3 size: 14 residues. The V gene lost 6 bases and the J gene lost 0 bases, with 10 bases spanning the gap. The CDR3 sequence is CASSLRSSTDTQYF. The DNA for the CDR3 is TGTGCCAGCAGCCTCCGATCTAGCACAGATACGCAGTATTTT.